This TCR beta chain comes out of a study of blood T cell repertoires in COVID-19. Study-wide background: The analysed material was cDNA or gDNA that came from T cells, B-cell-depleted T cells, or PBMCs.

Clones were sequenced by immunoSEQ multiplex PCR, and TCRdb holds only the in-frame ones, with some missing. In the table there are about 270,000 clones, 70% to 90% of which are singletons. All enrollees were roughly 18 to 95 years old and from roughly 22 US areas. In Cohort 3, a recovered donor had either two negative PCRs, clearance, or symptom resolution. The clonotype originates from a woman younger than 45 who had recovered from COVID-19. The sequencing input was PBMCs or T cells enriched from blood (not recorded which).

CDR3 coding DNA: TGTGCCAGCAGCGTAGGCGGGGGGGCTAACAATGAGCAGTTCTTC. Translating it yields CASSVGGGANNEQFF. The V and J genes are TRBV9 and TRBJ2-1; 9 nucleotides align to TRBD2. The CDR3 extends over 15 amino acids. The J segment lost 5 bases and the V segment lost 0 bases, leaving 3 bases of the junction unmatched. Germline V gene sequence: CDR1 SGDLS, CDR2 YYNGEE. Variable domain in full (rest from reference TRBV9 and TRBJ2-1): DSGVTQTPKHLITATGQRVTLRCSPRSGDLSVYWYQQSLDQGLQFLIQYYNGEERAKGNILERFSAQQFPDLHSELNLSSLELGDSALYFCASSVGGGANNEQFFGPGTRLTVL.